These T cell receptor beta chains were read from a single sample in a study of control samples from healthy donors and cancer patients. Profiled with immunoSEQ multiplex PCR; TCRdb holds only in-frame clones, not every one. This sample has under 140,000 clones, with around nine tenths found just once. Sequences were obtained from PBMCs. All receptors come from a woman aged 55-69 years with lung cancer. Both conserved end residues are part of each CDR3. The D gene is left open where the match is weak. Size is stated for part of the rows, as once, few or many counts, or as a class when the clone is expanded.

- 16 - TRBJ2-1 TRBV6-1 TGTGCCAGCAGTGAATCAGACAGGATCCCCTACAATGAGCAGTTCTTC CASSESDRIPYNEQFF
- 12 TRBD1 TRBJ1-2 TRBV2 TGTGCCAGCACCCAGGGGGTAGGTGGCTACACCTTC CASTQGVGGYTF
- 15 TRBD1 TRBJ2-2 TRBV27 TGTGCCAGCAGCCTTAGGGGACAGCCGACCGGGGAGCTGTTTTTT CASSLRGQPTGELFF
- 14 - TRBJ1-1 TRBV7-2 TGTGCCAGCAGCCGGGACATAATGAACACTGAAGCTTTCTTT CASSRDIMNTEAFF
- 13 - TRBJ1-4 TRBV4-3 TGCGCCAGCAGCCAAGATACGGGACAAGTTCTGTTTTTT CASSQDTGQVLFF
- 12 - TRBJ2-3 TRBV28 TGTGCCAGCAGTTTAATTGGGAGTACGCAGTATTTT CASSLIGSTQYF
- 15 - TRBJ1-4 TRBV6-2/TRBV6-3 TGTGCCAGCAGTTCCTCCGGGGGAGGGAATGAAAAACTGTTTTTT CASSSSGGGNEKLFF
- 14 - TRBJ1-5 TRBV12-5 TGTGCTAGTGGATTGGGGGGGGGACGTCAGCCCCAGCATTTT CASGLGGGRQPQHF
- 12 - TRBJ1-4 TRBV6-5 TGTGCCAGCAGTTTGGGGGGAACAGGTACCCTTTTT CASSLGGTGTLF
- 13 - TRBJ1-2 TRBV21-1 TGTGCCAGCAGCCCGAAGCAGGGGGGAGGCTACACCTTC CASSPKQGGGYTF
- 13 TRBD1 TRBJ2-7 TRBV7-8 TGTGCCAGCAGCTTAGGGCTCCGGGACAGGTCGTACTTC CASSLGLRDRSYF
few 15 TRBD1 TRBJ2-7 TRBV6-2/TRBV6-3 TGTGCCAGCAGTCCCCATTGGACAGGGAACTACGAGCAGTACTTC CASSPHWTGNYEQYF
- 14 - TRBJ1-2 TRBV19 TGTGCCAGTGAGACGGGAGGGACTAACTATGGCTACACCTTC CASETGGTNYGYTF
- 14 - TRBJ1-2 TRBV6-5 TGTGCCAGCAGTTTTTCGGCAGGGGTTTATGGCTACACCTTC CASSFSAGVYGYTF
- 10 - TRBJ1-2 TRBV29-1 TGCAGCTATGGAAGAAATGGCTACACCTTC CSYGRNGYTF
- 13 - TRBJ1-1 TRBV24-1 TGTGCCACCAGGTCGAACTTGAACACTGAAGCTTTCTTT CATRSNLNTEAFF
- 12 - TRBJ2-1 TRBV11-3 TGTGCCAGCAGCTTAGCGGGCCATGAGCAGTTCTTC CASSLAGHEQFF